This T cell receptor (beta chain) stems from a study of beta chain features in type 1 diabetes. Study-level background: Patients were similar to healthy donors in age and gender (as well as in cell yields).

As every portion of the isolated RNA was reverse transcribed, the sequencing read expressed TCRB transcripts. The method was immunoSEQ multiplex PCR; TCRdb's version includes in-frame clones alone and lacks a portion of them. The data show about 320,000 clones, 13% to 15% seen once. Trimming left V 2 bases short and J 6 bases short, with 11 bases between. This CDR3 has 15 amino acids. Per the germline V gene, CDR1 is SGHAT and CDR2 is FQNNGV. Without exception, sorted populations had purity beyond 98%. This clone was counted only a few times. Sample: central memory CD4+ T cells from blood. This chain joins TRBV11-2 and TRBJ1-6; D gene ambiguous. The TCR was taken from a man aged 25 to 40 in good health. This CDR3 is CASSLMWGRNSPLHF. CDR3 coding DNA: TGTGCCAGCAGCTTAATGTGGGGTCGTAATTCACCCCTCCACTTT.